The 5 T cell receptor beta chains below come from one sample, sequenced in a study of stem cell transplantation in POMP-related autoinflammatory disease. Assay: immunoSEQ multiplex PCR; the TCRdb copy retains only in-frame clones and omits some. The top ten hold approximately 2.3% of the sample, which has tens of thousands of clones, 75% to 90% seen once. Source: CD4+ T cells from PBMCs, taken before stem cell transplantation. These receptor sequences come from a human donor with POMP-related autoinflammation and immune dysregulation (PRAID).

The chain links TRBV19 to TRBJ2-2; TRBD1 matches at 8 bases. Looked up from germline, CDR1 is LNHDA and CDR2 is SQIVND (reference sequence). V lost 3 bases, J lost 1 base, and 19 bases stayed unmatched. The CDR3 consists of 21 residues. In nucleotides, the CDR3 is TGTGCCAGTAGTATTGGGCCGAGGGAGACAGGGGCGAGGGGGAACACCGGGGAGCTGTTTTTT. Translating it yields CASSIGPRETGARGNTGELFF.

J is TRBJ2-4 and V is TRBV18, with 7 bases matching TRBD2. This CDR3 region has 15 residues. CDR1 is KGHSH and CDR2 is LQKENI in the germline V gene. The J segment lost 7 bases and the V segment lost 3 bases, leaving 9 bases of the junction unmatched. This CDR3 reads CASSPNVREGNIQYF. The DNA of the CDR3 is TGTGCCAGCTCACCGAATGTGAGGGAGGGGAACATTCAGTACTTC.

The chain couples TRBV5-6 to TRBJ2-6; D is possibly TRBD2 (5 bases). This CDR3 region has 17 residues. Trimming removed 4 bases from V and 4 bases from J, with 18 bases in between. Germline CDR1 and CDR2: SGHDT and YYEEEE. This CDR3 is CASSDARETSGANVLTF. The CDR3 DNA is TGTGCCAGCAGCGATGCGAGGGAGACTTCCGGGGCCAACGTCCTGACTTTC.

This chain connects TRBV6-6 to TRBJ2-1; 10 bases align to TRBD1. CDR1 is MNHNY, CDR2 SVGAGI, per germline (reference sequence). This CDR3 contains 15 residues. J gave up 10 bases and V 6 bases, and 12 bases lay outside the gene matches. The CDR3 loop is CASRWGQGSVGEQFF. CDR3 bases: TGTGCCAGCAGGTGGGGACAGGGGTCGGTTGGGGAGCAGTTCTTC.

The chain employs TRBV5-1 and TRBJ2-3; weak D call: TRBD2 (7 bases). CDR1 SGHRS and CDR2 YFSETQ come from the germline V gene. The CDR3 spans 16 residues. The V and J ends lost 6 bases and 4 bases respectively, with 21 bases between them. For the CDR3, the DNA is TGCGCCAGCACTTCGGGGGGCAGGGGCCGTTCAGATACGCAGTATTTT. Its protein product is CASTSGGRGRSDTQYF.